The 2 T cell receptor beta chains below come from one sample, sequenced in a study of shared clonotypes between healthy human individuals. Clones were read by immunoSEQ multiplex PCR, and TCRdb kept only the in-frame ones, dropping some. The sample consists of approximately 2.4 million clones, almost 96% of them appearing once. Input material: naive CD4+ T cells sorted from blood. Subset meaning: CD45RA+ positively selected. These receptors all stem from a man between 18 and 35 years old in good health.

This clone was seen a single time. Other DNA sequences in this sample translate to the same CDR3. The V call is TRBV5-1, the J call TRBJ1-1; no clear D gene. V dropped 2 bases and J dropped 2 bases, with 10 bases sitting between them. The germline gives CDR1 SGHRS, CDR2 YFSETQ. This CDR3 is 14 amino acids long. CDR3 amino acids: CASSLQAGNTEAFF. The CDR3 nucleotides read TGCGCCAGCAGCTTACAAGCGGGAAACACTGAAGCTTTCTTT. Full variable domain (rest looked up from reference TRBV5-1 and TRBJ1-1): KAGVTQTPRYLIKTRGQQVTLSCSPISGHRSVSWYQQTPGQGLQFLFEYFSETQRNKGNFPGRFSGRQFSNSRSEMNVSTLELGDSALYLCASSLQAGNTEAFFGQGTRLTVV.

The CDR3 DNA reads as TGCGCCAGCAGCTCGGACCCTGGGGAGACCCAGTACTTC. Translation: CASSSDPGETQYF. The V and J genes are TRBV5-1 and TRBJ2-5; no clear D gene. From germline, CDR1 is SGHRS and CDR2 YFSETQ. V lost 3 bases to trimming and J lost 5 bases, with 11 bases between them. CDR3 length equals 13 residues.